This TCR beta chain stems from a study of beta chain features in type 1 diabetes. From germline, CDR1 is KGHSH and CDR2 LQKENI. V lost 3 bases, J lost 3 bases, and 12 bases lay in between. The CDR3 extends over 15 amino acids. The table lists this clone with a few counts. All of the isolated RNA was reverse transcribed, so expressed TCRB transcripts were sequenced. The read count averaged about 3.57 million across naive, central memory and regulatory T cell samples. Data came from immunoSEQ multiplex PCR; TCRdb stores just in-frame clones and leaves some out. The sample has about 270,000 clones, roughly 15% seen once.

Input material: naive CD4+ T cells from blood. The TCR comes from a woman in her 40s in good health. The rearrangement joins TRBV18 to TRBJ2-4, with D perhaps TRBD2 (6 bases). The CDR3: CASSPGGLDKNIQYF. The CDR3 bases are TGTGCCAGCTCACCGGGGGGACTGGACAAAAACATTCAGTACTTC.